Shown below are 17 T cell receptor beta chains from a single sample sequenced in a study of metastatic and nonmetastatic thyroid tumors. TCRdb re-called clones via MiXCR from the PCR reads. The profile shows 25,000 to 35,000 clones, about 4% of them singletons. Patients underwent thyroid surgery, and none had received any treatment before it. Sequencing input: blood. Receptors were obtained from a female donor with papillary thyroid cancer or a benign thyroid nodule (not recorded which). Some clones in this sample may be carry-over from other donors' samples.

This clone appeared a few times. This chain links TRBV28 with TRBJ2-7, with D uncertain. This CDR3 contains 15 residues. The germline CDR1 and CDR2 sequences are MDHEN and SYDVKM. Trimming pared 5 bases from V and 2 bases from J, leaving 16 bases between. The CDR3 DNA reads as TGTGCCAGCAGTGAAACCTTAGGGTTACCCTACGAGCAGTACTTC. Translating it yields CASSETLGLPYEQYF.

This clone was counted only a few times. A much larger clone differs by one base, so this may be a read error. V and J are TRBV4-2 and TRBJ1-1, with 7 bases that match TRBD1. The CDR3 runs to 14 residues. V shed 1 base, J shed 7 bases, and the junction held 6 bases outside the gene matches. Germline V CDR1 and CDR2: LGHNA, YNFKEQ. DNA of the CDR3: TGTGCCAGCAGCCAAGGGCAGGGGGGCGGTGAAGCTTTCTTT. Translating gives CASSQGQGGGEAFF.

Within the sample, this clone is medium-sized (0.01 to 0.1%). This chain's CDR3 is CASTQPGRSNTGELFF. In nucleotides, the CDR3 is TGTGCCAGCACACAACCGGGACGGTCGAACACCGGGGAGCTGTTTTTT. The genes are TRBV28 and TRBJ2-2; either TRBD1 or TRBD2 may fit D (5 bases each). The CDR3 totals 16 residues. Germline-derived CDR1 and CDR2 are MDHEN and SYDVKM. Trimming pared 7 bases from V and 0 bases from J, leaving 15 bases between.

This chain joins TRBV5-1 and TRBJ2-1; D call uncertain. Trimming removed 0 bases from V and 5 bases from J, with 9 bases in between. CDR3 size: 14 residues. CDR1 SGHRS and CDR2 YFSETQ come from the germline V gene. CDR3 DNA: TGCGCCAGCAGCTTGGACAGTTTAGACAATGAGCAGTTCTTC. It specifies CASSLDSLDNEQFF.

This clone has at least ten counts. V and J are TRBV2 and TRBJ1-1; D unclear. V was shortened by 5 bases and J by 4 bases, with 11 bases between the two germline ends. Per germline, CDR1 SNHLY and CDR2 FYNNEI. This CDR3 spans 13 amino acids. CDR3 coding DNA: TGTGCCAGCAGTTCAGAGGGTCTCACTGAAGCTTTCTTT. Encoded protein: CASSSEGLTEAFF.

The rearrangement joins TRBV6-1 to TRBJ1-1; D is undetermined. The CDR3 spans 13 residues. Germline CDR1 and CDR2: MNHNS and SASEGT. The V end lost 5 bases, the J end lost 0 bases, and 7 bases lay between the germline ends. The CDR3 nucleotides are TGTGCCAGCAGTCTTCAGTTGAACACTGAAGCTTTCTTT. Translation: CASSLQLNTEAFF.

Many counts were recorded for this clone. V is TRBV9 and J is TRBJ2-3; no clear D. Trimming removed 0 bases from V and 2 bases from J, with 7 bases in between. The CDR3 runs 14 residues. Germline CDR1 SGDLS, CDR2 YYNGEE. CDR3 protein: CASSVDPHTDTQYF. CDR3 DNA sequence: TGTGCCAGCAGCGTAGACCCCCACACAGATACGCAGTATTTT.

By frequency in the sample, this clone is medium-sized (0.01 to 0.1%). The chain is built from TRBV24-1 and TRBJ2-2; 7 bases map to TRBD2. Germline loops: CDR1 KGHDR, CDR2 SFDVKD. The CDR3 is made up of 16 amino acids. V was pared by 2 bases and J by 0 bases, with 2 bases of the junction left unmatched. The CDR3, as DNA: TGTGCCACCAGTGATTGGGGGGGGACGAACACCGGGGAGCTGTTTTTT. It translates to CATSDWGGTNTGELFF.

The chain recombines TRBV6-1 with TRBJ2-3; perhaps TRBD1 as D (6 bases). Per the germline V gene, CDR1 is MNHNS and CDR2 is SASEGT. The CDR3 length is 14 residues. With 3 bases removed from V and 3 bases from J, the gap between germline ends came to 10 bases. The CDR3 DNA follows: TGTGCCAGCAGTGATACAGGGATAACAGATACGCAGTATTTT. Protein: CASSDTGITDTQYF.

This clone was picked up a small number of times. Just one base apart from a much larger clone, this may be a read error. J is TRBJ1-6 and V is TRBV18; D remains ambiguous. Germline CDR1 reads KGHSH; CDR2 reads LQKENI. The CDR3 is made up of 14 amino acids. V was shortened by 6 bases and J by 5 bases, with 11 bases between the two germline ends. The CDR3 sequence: CASSMGSNNSPLHF. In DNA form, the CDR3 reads TGTGCCAGCTCCATGGGGTCAAATAATTCACCCCTCCACTTT.

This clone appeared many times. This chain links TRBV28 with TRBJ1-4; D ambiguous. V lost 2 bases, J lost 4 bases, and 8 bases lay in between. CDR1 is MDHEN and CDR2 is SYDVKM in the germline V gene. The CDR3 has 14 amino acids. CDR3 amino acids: CASSLGGINEKLFF. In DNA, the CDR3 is TGTGCCAGCAGTTTAGGCGGAATTAATGAAAAACTGTTTTTT.

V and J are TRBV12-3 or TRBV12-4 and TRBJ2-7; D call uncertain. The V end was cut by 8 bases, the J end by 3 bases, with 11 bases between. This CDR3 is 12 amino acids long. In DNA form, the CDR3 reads TGTGCCAGCGCAACCACCCGCTACGAGCAGTACTTC. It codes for CASATTRYEQYF.

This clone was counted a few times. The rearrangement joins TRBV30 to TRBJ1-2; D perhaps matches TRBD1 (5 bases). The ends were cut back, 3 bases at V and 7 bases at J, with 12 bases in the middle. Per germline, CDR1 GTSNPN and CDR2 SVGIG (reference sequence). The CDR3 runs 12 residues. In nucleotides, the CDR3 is TGTGCCTGGAGAGGGCTAGGGACTGGCTACACCTTC. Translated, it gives CAWRGLGTGYTF.

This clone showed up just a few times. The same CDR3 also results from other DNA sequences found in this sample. DNA of the CDR3: TGTGCCAGCAGTGAAACCGGTGAGGGTTCCAGGGAGCAGTACTTC. It yields the protein CASSETGEGSREQYF. The chain is built from TRBV6-1 and TRBJ2-7, with D possibly matching TRBD2 (5 bases). V was pared by 2 bases and J by 7 bases, with 18 bases between. The CDR3 has 15 residues. Looked up from germline, CDR1 is MNHNS and CDR2 is SASEGT.

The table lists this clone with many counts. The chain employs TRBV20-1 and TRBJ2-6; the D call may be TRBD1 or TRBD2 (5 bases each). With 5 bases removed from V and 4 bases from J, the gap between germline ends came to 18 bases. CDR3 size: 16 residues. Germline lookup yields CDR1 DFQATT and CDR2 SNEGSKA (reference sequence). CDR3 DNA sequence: TGCAGTGCTGACCAGTCGGCCGGGGCCGGGGCCAACGTCCTGACTTTC. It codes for CSADQSAGAGANVLTF.

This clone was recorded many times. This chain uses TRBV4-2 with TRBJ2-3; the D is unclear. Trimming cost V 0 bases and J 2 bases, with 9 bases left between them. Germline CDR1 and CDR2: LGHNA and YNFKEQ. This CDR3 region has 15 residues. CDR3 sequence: CASSQERHDTDTQYF. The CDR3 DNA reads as TGTGCCAGCAGCCAAGAACGACATGACACAGATACGCAGTATTTT.

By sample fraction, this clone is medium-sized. The CDR3 region has the DNA TGTGCCAGCAGTCTCTCGGGGCTAGCGGGAGGGCCGGGCACCGGGGAGCTGTTTTTT. Amino acid sequence: CASSLSGLAGGPGTGELFF. The chain combines TRBV28 with TRBJ2-2; 12 bases map to TRBD2. Germline V CDR1 and CDR2: MDHEN, SYDVKM. The V gene end was trimmed by 5 bases and the J gene end by 4 bases; junction bases not matched to a gene: 14. CDR3 length: 19 residues.